The 31 T cell receptor beta chains below all came from one sample that was sequenced in a study of cytomegalovirus exposure and HLA in healthy donors. The PCR used 60 Vbeta and 13 Jbeta primers. Measured with immunoSEQ multiplex PCR; TCRdb has only the in-frame clones, and not every one. The sample lists 100,000 to 150,000 clones; approximately 17% were seen once. The sample taken for sequencing was PBMCs. Every receptor here comes from a female donor in good health and CMV-seropositive.

This clone has just a few counts. The V and J genes are TRBV9 and TRBJ2-2; no firm D call. V gave up 0 bases and J gave up 7 bases, with 7 bases separating them. CDR3 length: 13 amino acids. CDR1 and CDR2 (germline): SGDLS, YYNGEE. The CDR3 DNA sequence: TGTGCCAGCAGCGTAGAGAGGTTCGGGGAGCTGTTTTTT. Protein sequence: CASSVERFGELFF. The entire variable domain, with the rest obtained from reference TRBV9 and TRBJ2-2, is as follows: DSGVTQTPKHLITATGQRVTLRCSPRSGDLSVYWYQQSLDQGLQFLIQYYNGEERAKGNILERFSAQQFPDLHSELNLSSLELGDSALYFCASSVERFGELFFGEGSRLTVL.

The J gene is TRBJ2-5, the V gene TRBV6-5; D unresolved. This CDR3 is built from 12 residues. Trimming took 7 bases from V and 4 from J, leaving 10 bases between them. The germline CDR1 and CDR2 sequences are MNHEY and SVGAGI. The CDR3 DNA reads TGTGCCAGCACTTCCCCGGGAGAGACCCAGTACTTC. Protein product: CASTSPGETQYF.

This clone was found a few times. The CDR3 region has the DNA TGTGCCAGCAGCCTAGGGACAGGCTATGGCTACACCTTC. Protein sequence: CASSLGTGYGYTF. This rearrangement joins TRBV7-9 to TRBJ1-2; TRBD1 matches 8 bases. The CDR3 has 13 amino acids. Germline V CDR1 and CDR2: SEHNR, FQNEAQ (reference sequence). J gave up 4 bases and V 5 bases, and 3 bases lay outside the gene matches.

The CDR3 region has the DNA TGTGCCAGCAGCTTGGTGCCCGGGGACTGGAAGTTCTTC. Protein sequence: CASSLVPGDWKFF. The V call is TRBV5-4, the J call TRBJ2-1, with a possible D match to TRBD2 (6 bases). The CDR3 contains 13 residues. V was cut by 0 bases and J by 14 bases, with 15 bases left in between. Germline lookup yields CDR1 SGHNT and CDR2 YYREEE (reference sequence).

The gene calls are TRBV27 and TRBJ2-3; D possibly corresponds to TRBD2 (6 bases). Trimming cost V 2 bases and J 5 bases, with 23 bases left between them. CDR1 is MNHEY and CDR2 is SMNVEV in the germline V gene (reference sequence). The CDR3 totals 18 residues. The CDR3 region has the DNA TGTGCCAGCAGTTTAGTCTCCTGGGCTAGCGAAAGGGGAGATACGCAGTATTTT. It encodes CASSLVSWASERGDTQYF.

This clone came up a few times. The chain couples TRBV5-6 to TRBJ1-2; D unresolved. V was trimmed by 0 bases and J by 4 bases, leaving 4 bases between them. Germline-derived CDR1 and CDR2 are SGHDT and YYEEEE. The CDR3 extends over 12 amino acids. This chain's CDR3 is CASSLESYGYTF. The CDR3 coding sequence is TGTGCCAGCAGCTTGGAGAGCTATGGCTACACCTTC.

V gene TRBV4-1 combines with J gene TRBJ2-7; D is unclear. The V end was cut by 6 bases, the J end by 3 bases, with 15 bases between. CDR1 and CDR2 (germline): MGHRA, YSYEKL. The CDR3 is made up of 14 amino acids. CDR3 sequence: CASSHNPLNYEQYF. The DNA of the CDR3 is TGCGCCAGCAGTCACAATCCGCTTAACTACGAGCAGTACTTC.

The V gene is TRBV6-6, the J gene TRBJ1-5; D is unresolved. This CDR3 region has 12 residues. Germline V lookup: CDR1 MNHNY, CDR2 SVGAGI (reference sequence). Trimming pared 9 bases from V and 4 bases from J, leaving 10 bases between. CDR3 coding DNA: TGTGCCAGTCGACTCTCAAATCAGCCCCAGCATTTT. Its protein product is CASRLSNQPQHF.

This clone appeared a few times. The rearrangement links TRBV7-9 to TRBJ2-7; 7 nucleotides line up with TRBD2. The ends lost 5 bases at V and 6 bases at J; junction bases unmatched: 16. Germline loops: CDR1 SEHNR, CDR2 FQNEAQ (reference sequence). The CDR3 totals 16 residues. The CDR3 DNA follows: TGTGCCAGCAGCCCATGGCGGGGAGGGTTGGTGCGCGAGCAGTACTTC. It yields the protein CASSPWRGGLVREQYF.

V gene TRBV28 combines with J gene TRBJ2-6; no reliable D call. The CDR3 contains 16 residues. The ends were cut back, 4 bases at V and 1 base at J, with 11 bases in the middle. The germline V gene encodes CDR1 MDHEN and CDR2 SYDVKM. CDR3 DNA: TGTGCCAGCAGTTCCTCCCGTCTGTCTGGGGCCAACGTCCTGACTTTC. Protein: CASSSSRLSGANVLTF. Full variable domain (outside the CDR3, taken from reference TRBV28 and TRBJ2-6): DVKVTQSSRYLVKRTGEKVFLECVQDMDHENMFWYRQDPGLGLRLIYFSYDVKMKEKGDIPEGYSVSREKKERFSLILESASTNQTSMYLCASSSSRLSGANVLTFGAGSRLTVL.

This sequence joins TRBV10-3 and TRBJ1-1; D not resolved. Trimming shortened V by 0 bases and J by 5 bases, and 16 bases separated the two germline ends. The CDR3 consists of 16 residues. Germline assignment: CDR1 ENHRY and CDR2 SYGVKD. The CDR3 sequence: CAISESLGNRGTEAFF. DNA for the CDR3: TGTGCCATCAGTGAGTCTTTGGGGAACCGGGGAACTGAAGCTTTCTTT.

This clone has a handful of counts. This chain joins TRBV5-1 and TRBJ2-2; 7 nucleotides align to TRBD1. This CDR3 spans 14 amino acids. Germline V CDR1 and CDR2: SGHRS, YFSETQ. J gave up 3 bases and V 4 bases, and 3 bases lay outside the gene matches. CDR3 DNA: TGCGCCAGCAGCCCACAGGGGCACACCGGGGAGCTGTTTTTT. Amino acids: CASSPQGHTGELFF.

The rearrangement uses TRBV27 and TRBJ2-7; tentatively, D is TRBD1 (7 bases). This CDR3 has 15 amino acids. Germline V gene data show CDR1 as MNHEY and CDR2 as SMNVEV (reference sequence). Trimming pared 7 bases from V and 2 bases from J, leaving 18 bases between. The CDR3 DNA is TGTGCCAGCAAGAGGTCAGGGGGGATAACCTACGAGCAGTACTTC. Encoded protein: CASKRSGGITYEQYF.

The rearrangement joins TRBV2 to TRBJ1-5; D unresolved. This CDR3 region has 13 residues. Germline values: CDR1 SNHLY, CDR2 FYNNEI. The V end lost 7 bases, the J end lost 3 bases, and 10 bases lay between the germline ends. CDR3 sequence reads: CASTLSSNQPQHF. DNA for the CDR3: TGTGCCAGCACTTTGAGCTCCAATCAGCCCCAGCATTTT.

In this sample, this clone turned up a few times. This chain joins TRBV19 and TRBJ1-5; weak D call: TRBD1 (5 bases). The CDR3 spans 15 residues. V was clipped by 5 bases and J by 4 bases, with 15 bases between them. Germline V CDR1 and CDR2: LNHDA, SQIVND (reference sequence). The CDR3 nucleotides are TGTGCCAGTAGTGTAGGGTGGCAGGGAAATCAGCCCCAGCATTTT. Translating gives CASSVGWQGNQPQHF.

The V call is TRBV6-4, the J call TRBJ2-3, with D perhaps TRBD2 (5 bases). V dropped 0 bases and J dropped 5 bases, with 9 bases sitting between them. Germline V gene data show CDR1 as MRHNA and CDR2 as SNTAGT. The CDR3 runs to 14 residues. CDR3 in amino acids: CASSDSLEGDTQYF. The DNA of the CDR3 is TGTGCCAGCAGTGACTCGTTAGAGGGAGATACGCAGTATTTT.

The rearrangement joins TRBV12-5 to TRBJ2-5, with 7 bases aligning to TRBD2. In germline, CDR1 is LGHNT, CDR2 FRNRAP. This CDR3 region has 15 residues. Trimming at V came to 1 base and at J to 3 bases, leaving 5 bases not matched to a gene. The CDR3: CASGLGSSGEETQYF. CDR3 DNA sequence: TGTGCTAGTGGTTTGGGGTCTAGCGGTGAAGAGACCCAGTACTTC.

There are a few counts of this clone. The genes are TRBV6-5 and TRBJ2-7; D possibly corresponds to TRBD2 (6 bases). The germline gives CDR1 MNHEY, CDR2 SVGAGI. The CDR3 is 16 residues long. Trimming pared 0 bases from V and 0 bases from J, leaving 12 bases between. CDR3 sequence reads: CASSYSSGPYSYEQYF. Here the CDR3 DNA reads TGTGCCAGCAGTTACTCAAGCGGGCCCTACTCCTACGAGCAGTACTTC.

This clone has just a few counts. The chain links TRBV23-1 to TRBJ2-7, with a possible D match to TRBD2 (6 bases). TRBV23-1 is classed as an ORF, of uncertain function. Trimming removed 3 bases at V and 7 bases at J, with 10 bases between. CDR3 length: 12 amino acids. The CDR3 here is CASSQRGGEQYF. As DNA, the CDR3 is TGCGCCAGCAGTCAGAGGGGAGGAGAGCAGTACTTC.

The V gene is TRBV28, the J gene TRBJ1-1, with a weak D call TRBD1 (5 bases). CDR3 length equals 14 residues. Germline CDR1 and CDR2: MDHEN and SYDVKM. The V end was cut by 5 bases, the J end by 6 bases, with 16 bases between. The CDR3 sequence: CASSLRPGRAEAFF. The CDR3 coding sequence is TGTGCCAGCAGTCTAAGGCCAGGGAGGGCTGAAGCTTTCTTT.

This clone was picked up a small number of times. This chain connects TRBV9 to TRBJ2-2, with TRBD2 matching over 12 bases. The CDR3 covers 21 residues. CDR1 is SGDLS and CDR2 is YYNGEE in the germline V gene. V dropped 2 bases and J dropped 0; count of bases not matched to a gene: 14. The DNA for the CDR3 is TGTGCCAGCAGCGTCGCCGAAAGACTAGCGGGAGTCTATCCGAACACCGGGGAGCTGTTTTTT. It encodes CASSVAERLAGVYPNTGELFF.

This clone has only a few counts. The V call is TRBV29-1, the J call TRBJ2-5; TRBD2 agrees at 10 bases. After removal of 3 bases from V and 5 bases from J, the junction contained 12 bases not matched to a gene. This CDR3 is built from 16 residues. Germline CDR1 reads SQVTM; CDR2 reads ANQGSEA. CDR3 sequence reads: CSVDPSSGGMPETQYF. The DNA for the CDR3 is TGCAGCGTTGATCCTTCTAGCGGGGGCATGCCTGAGACCCAGTACTTC.

The J gene is TRBJ1-2, the V gene TRBV5-6; D might be TRBD1 (5 bases). V lost 4 bases, J lost 4 bases, and 11 bases lay in between. CDR1 is SGHDT and CDR2 is YYEEEE in the germline V gene. This CDR3 has 13 amino acids. The CDR3 DNA reads as TGTGCCAGCAGCCCCAGCAGGGCCTATGGCTACACCTTC. Translating it yields CASSPSRAYGYTF.

This clone has a handful of counts. V is TRBV9 and J is TRBJ2-1, with TRBD1 matching over 9 bases. Per germline, CDR1 SGDLS and CDR2 YYNGEE. The CDR3 sequence is 16 residues long. J was trimmed by 5 bases and V by 0 bases; bases with no gene match: 6. CDR3 sequence (DNA): TGTGCCAGCAGCGTAGCTCCGGGACAGGGACACAATGAGCAGTTCTTC. Translated: CASSVAPGQGHNEQFF.

The sample holds a few counts of this clone. This chain connects TRBV10-3 to TRBJ1-1; the D gene is possibly TRBD1 (5 bases). CDR3 length equals 15 residues. CDR1 is ENHRY, CDR2 SYGVKD, per germline. Trimming took off 1 base at V and 6 bases at J, with 15 bases between the two ends. The CDR3 spells CAISEFRTPTSEAFF. Written as DNA, the CDR3 is TGTGCCATCAGTGAGTTCCGGACACCAACCTCTGAAGCTTTCTTT.

This clone was seen many times. This chain links TRBV2 with TRBJ2-2; no firm D call. The CDR3 has 13 amino acids. Germline values: CDR1 SNHLY, CDR2 FYNNEI. V lost 6 bases to trimming and J lost 0 bases, with 5 bases between them. As DNA, the CDR3 is TGTGCCAGCAGCGCGGCGAACACCGGGGAGCTGTTTTTT. This encodes CASSAANTGELFF. The full variable domain, in which reference TRBV2 and TRBJ2-2 provide the parts outside the CDR3, is EPEVTQTPSHQVTQMGQEVILRCVPISNHLYFYWYRQILGQKVEFLVSFYNNEISEKSEIFDDQFSVERPDGSNFTLKIRSTKLEDSAMYFCASSAANTGELFFGEGSRLTVL.

The chain links TRBV27 to TRBJ2-5; 11 positions match TRBD1. Germline CDR1 MNHEY, CDR2 SMNVEV (reference sequence). V lost 5 bases to trimming and J lost 5 bases; unmatched junction nucleotides: 13. CDR3 length: 17 residues. CDR3 sequence: CASSTARDRGLYETQYF. CDR3 coding DNA: TGTGCCAGCAGTACGGCCCGGGACAGGGGGTTATACGAGACCCAGTACTTC.

This clone was seen only a few times. The CDR3 DNA reads as TGTGCCAGCAGCGTATTGACGGGGCAGGGGGTCGGTGGCTACACCTTC. Its translation is CASSVLTGQGVGGYTF. The rearrangement links TRBV9 to TRBJ1-2, with 7 positions matching TRBD1. CDR3 size: 16 residues. The junction had 13 bases not matched to a gene; V was cut back by 1 base and J by 7 bases. Germline V gene lookup returns CDR1 SGDLS and CDR2 YYNGEE.

The chain couples TRBV6-6 to TRBJ1-2, with 7 bases matching TRBD1. Germline V gene sequence: CDR1 MNHNY, CDR2 SVGAGI (reference sequence). The CDR3 spans 15 residues. V lost 2 bases and J lost 3; bases outside the gene matches: 6. In DNA, the CDR3 is TGTGCCAGCAGTTACAGTGACAGGGTGGACTATGGCTACACCTTC. Amino acid sequence: CASSYSDRVDYGYTF.

V is TRBV4-2 and J is TRBJ1-5; 9 positions match TRBD1. The germline V gene has CDR1 LGHNA and CDR2 YNFKEQ. The CDR3 covers 18 residues. V dropped 3 bases and J dropped 0; count of bases not matched to a gene: 9. CDR3 DNA: TGTGCCAGCAGCCAGGCCGGGACAGGGCTTTATAGCAATCAGCCCCAGCATTTT. Its protein is CASSQAGTGLYSNQPQHF.

This clone has more than one count but fewer than ten. The chain employs TRBV27 and TRBJ2-7; tentative D call: TRBD2 (7 bases). Trimming took 2 bases from V and 2 from J, leaving 13 bases between them. CDR1 and CDR2 (germline): MNHEY, SMNVEV (reference sequence). This CDR3 is built from 15 residues. The CDR3 DNA reads TGTGCCAGCAGTTTAATGGGGGGGCTCGCCTACGAGCAGTACTTC. It codes for CASSLMGGLAYEQYF.